Sequencing of this T cell receptor (beta chain) was carried out in a study of blood T cell repertoires in COVID-19. Study summary: Samples came from the United States, Italy and Spain, spanning acute and convalescent COVID-19. PBMCs, B-cell-depleted T cells, or T cells provided the cDNA or gDNA that made up the material.

Libraries were prepared by immunoSEQ multiplex PCR; TCRdb keeps only in-frame clonotypes and omits some of them. The sample shows approximately 310,000 clones, about 89% of them seen only once. The participants were between roughly 18 and 90 years old and came from fewer than 25 US areas. V gave up 5 bases and J gave up 7 bases; unmatched junction bases: 13. The CDR3 consists of 16 residues. In germline, CDR1 is KGHSH, CDR2 LQKENI. V gene TRBV18 combines with J gene TRBJ2-4; 8 positions agree with TRBD1. Sequenced: PBMCs or T cells enriched from blood (not recorded which). The sequence was collected from a man aged 60 to 69 who had recovered from COVID-19. The CDR3 nucleotides read TGTGCCAGCTCAGGTTTTGGACAGGGAGGAGTGAACATTCAGTACTTC. It encodes CASSGFGQGGVNIQYF.